These 5 T cell receptor beta chains were sequenced from one sample in a study of T cell changes during pregnancy in multiple sclerosis (dated by TCRdb to between 2018 and 2021). Receptor libraries were prepared by the immunoSEQ multiplex PCR assay. TCRdb carries this immuneACCESS record with in-frame sequences only. Its versions omit some clonotypes, under half of them owing to an unresolved V gene in the studies checked, with the rest unexplained. The sample yields 35,000 to 40,000 clones; 90% to 95% were counted once. The ten largest make up 5% to 6.5% of the sample. Sequences were derived from CD8+ T cells from peripheral blood mononuclear cells, sampled in the second trimester of pregnancy. The receptors stem from a female donor with multiple sclerosis, enrolled in a pregnancy study.

On this clone itself: The same CDR3 arises from other DNA sequences in this sample as well. The chain joins TRBV6-5 to TRBJ1-1; D is ambiguous. The CDR3 length is 14 residues. Germline V gene lookup returns CDR1 MNHEY and CDR2 SVGAGI. V was clipped by 2 bases and J by 1 base, with 8 bases between them. The CDR3 region is CASSYPGENTEAFF. The CDR3 DNA reads as TGTGCCAGCAGTTACCCAGGCGAGAACACTGAAGCTTTCTTT.

The gene calls are TRBV5-1 and TRBJ1-1, with D maybe TRBD1 (5 bases). The V gene lost 4 bases and the J gene lost 1 base, with 14 bases spanning the gap. This CDR3 is 15 amino acids long. Per the germline V gene, CDR1 is SGHRS and CDR2 is YFSETQ. CDR3 residues: CASSPYQGKNTEAFF. DNA of the CDR3: TGCGCCAGCAGCCCATACCAGGGTAAGAACACTGAAGCTTTCTTT.

V and J are TRBV19 and TRBJ1-1; the match to TRBD1 covers 8 bases. The CDR3 contains 14 residues. CDR1 and CDR2 from the germline V gene are LNHDA and SQIVND (reference sequence). Trimming took 7 bases from V and 7 from J; bases not matched to a gene: 11. In nucleotides, the CDR3 is TGTGCCAGTACCCTAAACCCGGACAGGGTTGAAGCTTTCTTT. It yields the protein CASTLNPDRVEAFF.

The chain joins TRBV19 to TRBJ2-1, with TRBD2 matching 10 bases. Germline V lookup: CDR1 LNHDA, CDR2 SQIVND (reference sequence). This CDR3 is built from 16 residues. V lost 3 bases and J lost 2; bases outside the gene matches: 4. The CDR3 sequence: CASSMSSGGTYNEQFF. The CDR3, as DNA: TGTGCCAGTAGTATGTCTAGCGGGGGAACCTACAATGAGCAGTTCTTC.

The chain employs TRBV27 and TRBJ2-1; TRBD2 agrees at 9 bases. The V segment lost 11 bases and the J segment 2 bases; nucleotides outside the gene matches: 1. This CDR3 contains 12 residues. Germline CDR1 MNHEY, CDR2 SMNVEV (reference sequence). The CDR3 region has the DNA TGTGCCGCGGGAGGGCCCTACAATGAGCAGTTCTTC. As protein: CAAGGPYNEQFF.